Below, 9 T cell receptor beta chains from the same sample are listed, as sequenced in a study of cytomegalovirus exposure and HLA in healthy donors. The assay was immunoSEQ multiplex PCR, and TCRdb's table has in-frame clones only and misses some. The sample yields 180,000 or so clones, around nine tenths seen once. The sequenced material came from PBMCs. Receptors were obtained from a man aged 18 to 30 in good health and CMV-seropositive.

The chain carries TRBV12-2 and TRBJ1-5; the table's D call TRBD1 went unverified against the DNA. TRBV12-2 is an annotated pseudogene. This CDR3 is 14 amino acids long. The CDR3 region has the DNA TGTGCAAGTCGCTCCCGCAGGGGCAATCAGCCCCAGCATTTT. Its translation is CASRSRRGNQPQHF.

The chain has TRBV27 and TRBJ1-2; 8 positions match TRBD1. The CDR3 is made up of 16 amino acids. Losses at the gene ends were 6 bases for V and 3 bases for J; bases not matched to a gene: 12. In germline, CDR1 is MNHEY, CDR2 SMNVEV (reference sequence). CDR3 DNA sequence: TGTGCCAGCAGCCCCGACAGAGCGACAGGGGACTATGGCTACACCTTC. Its translation is CASSPDRATGDYGYTF.

V and J are TRBV7-8 and TRBJ2-1; a weak D match, TRBD2 (5 bases). The V end was cut by 4 bases, the J end by 7 bases, with 20 bases between. From germline, CDR1 is SGHVS and CDR2 FQNEAQ. There are 16 residues in the CDR3. The DNA for the CDR3 is TGTGCCAGCAGCTACTTTACGGGCGGAGGTGGAAATGAGCAGTTCTTC. Amino acid sequence: CASSYFTGGGGNEQFF.

The chain recombines TRBV7-5 with TRBJ2-2; the table names TRBD1, a call not compared with the DNA. TRBV7-5 is a pseudogene segment. CDR3 length: 15 residues. The CDR3 DNA reads TGTGCCAGAAGCACCTGGACAGGGGACACCGGGGAGCTGTTTTTT. Its protein product is CARSTWTGDTGELFF.

The chain recombines TRBV4-2 with TRBJ2-4; possibly TRBD2 for D (5 bases). V was pared by 0 bases and J by 0 bases, with 9 bases between. CDR3 length: 16 amino acids. The germline CDR1 and CDR2 sequences are LGHNA and YNFKEQ. CDR3 bases: TGTGCCAGCAGCCAAGAGAACCGGGGAGCCAAAAACATTCAGTACTTC. Protein product: CASSQENRGAKNIQYF.

Only one count was recorded for this clone. The chain carries TRBV5-4 and TRBJ2-7; 14 nucleotides line up with TRBD2. The CDR3 extends over 16 amino acids. Germline V lookup: CDR1 SGHNT, CDR2 YYREEE (reference sequence). The V gene end was trimmed by 4 bases and the J gene end by 2 bases; junction bases not matched to a gene: 5. The CDR3 coding sequence is TGTGCCAGCAGCCCAGGGACTAGCGGGGGAACCTACGAGCAGTACTTC. Residues: CASSPGTSGGTYEQYF.

The count of this clone is one. This chain links TRBV28 with TRBJ1-2, with D perhaps matching TRBD1 (6 bases). CDR3 size: 14 residues. Germline CDR1 and CDR2: MDHEN and SYDVKM. With 5 bases removed from V and 4 bases from J, the gap between germline ends came to 14 bases. The CDR3 region is CASSPIGQSYGYTF. Here the CDR3 DNA reads TGTGCCAGCAGTCCCATCGGACAGTCCTATGGCTACACCTTC.

This clone was observed a single time. One junction end disagrees with the germline gene, perhaps due to a read error. The V gene is TRBV29-1, the J gene TRBJ1-4; TRBD1 agrees at 8 bases. CDR1 is SQVTM, CDR2 ANQGSEA, per germline. The CDR3 covers 13 residues. The CDR3 coding sequence is TGCAGCGTTGAGCAGGGGGCTAAGGAAAAACTGTTTTTT. Protein product: CSVEQGAKEKLFF.

This sequence joins TRBV9 and TRBJ2-2; D remains ambiguous. This CDR3 has 18 residues. The germline CDR1 and CDR2 sequences are SGDLS and YYNGEE. Trimming stripped 0 bases from V and 1 base from J, with 16 bases between. The CDR3 nucleotides are TGTGCCAGCAGCGTAGCTCACTACCCGAGAGAGAACACCGGGGAGCTGTTTTTT. This codes for CASSVAHYPRENTGELFF.